The T cell receptor (beta chain) under discussion was sequenced for a study of technical replicates of blood from four donors. The data were produced by immunoSEQ multiplex PCR, yet TCRdb's version contains in-frame clones alone and is incomplete. The top ten hold roughly 3.1% of the sample, which has 50,000 to 70,000 clones, about 95% seen once. Germline trimming cut 5 bases from V and 6 bases from J; bases unmatched to any gene: 7. CDR3 length: 13 residues. The germline CDR1 and CDR2 sequences are SEHNR and FQNEAQ (reference sequence). The sequencing sample was made of PBMCs. The sequence derives from a human donor in good health. Some clones in this sample may be carry-over from other donors' samples. The chain couples TRBV7-9 to TRBJ2-7, with 7 bases identical to TRBD1. The DNA for the CDR3 is TGTGCCAGCAGCCCTGAGGGGGCTATCGAGCAGTACTTC. Its protein is CASSPEGAIEQYF.